A selection of T cell receptor beta chains follows, all from one sample in a study of CD8 T cells in Susac syndrome. TCRdb reprocessed the immunoSEQ multiplex PCR reads via MiXCR and lists one record per CDR3 protein. The repertoire includes 200,000 or so distinct CDR3 sequences, 90% to 95% of them detected once, and 0.085% to 0.095% sits in the top ten. Specimen: CD4+ T cells from PBMCs. These receptors were collected from a human donor with multiple sclerosis. Both conserved end residues are trimmed from each CDR3. The order of the fields is D gene, J gene, V gene, CDR3 protein. D genes are given only for firm matches.

-	TRBJ2-1	TRBV20-1	SAPDLSNEQF
TRBD1	TRBJ2-4	TRBV9	ASSVGTAPGDIQY
TRBD1	-	TRBV11-2	ASSPDRGRAHQF
-	TRBJ2-3	TRBV7-2	ASSFSSHTQY
-	TRBJ1-2	TRBV12-3/TRBV12-4	ASSGPDYGYT
-	TRBJ2-3	TRBV7-2	ASSLWGGTDTQY
-	TRBJ2-6	TRBV19	ATTRGTSGANVLT
-	TRBJ1-1	TRBV12-3/TRBV12-4	ASRDRNTEAF
-	TRBJ1-1	TRBV7-9	ASSLEEGLTEAF
TRBD2	TRBJ2-3	TRBV27	ASSLRLAVRDTQY
-	TRBJ2-7	TRBV29-1	SVEGTLYEQY
-	TRBJ2-5	TRBV2	ASSAVGGGETQY
TRBD2	TRBJ2-1	TRBV7-9	ASSLAPRLAIGEQF
-	TRBJ1-2	TRBV30	AWSVGPGPRGYT
TRBD2	TRBJ2-3	TRBV19	ASSSRAGGYTDTQY
-	TRBJ1-3	TRBV12-3/TRBV12-4	ASSFPISGNTIY
TRBD1	TRBJ2-7	TRBV7-2	ASSLSSGQAGYEQY
-	TRBJ2-1	TRBV12-3/TRBV12-4	ASSLARGQEQF
TRBD1	TRBJ2-3	TRBV18	ASSTGPSTDTQY
-	TRBJ2-1	TRBV5-6	ASSLGLNDYNEQF
-	TRBJ1-5	TRBV30	AWSKLRESNQPQH
-	TRBJ1-1	TRBV7-2	ASSMDRNTEAF
TRBD1	TRBJ1-1	TRBV20-1	SARPRGTEAF
-	TRBJ2-7	TRBV4-1	ASSHLYDEQY
TRBD1	TRBJ2-1	TRBV15	ATSRVQGSIEQF
-	TRBJ2-7	TRBV30	AWTGRYEQY
-	TRBJ1-1	TRBV9	ASSLLAGQAF
TRBD1	TRBJ2-7	TRBV24-1	ATSDPRQGTAEQY
TRBD2	TRBJ2-4	TRBV20-1	SARLAGVNIQY